A selection of T cell receptor beta chains follows, all from one sample in a study of graft-versus-host responses after intestinal transplantation. Produced via immunoSEQ multiplex PCR; TCRdb's table is partial and in-frame only. The table has 15,000 to 20,000 clones, 80% seen once. The source material was ileum tissue, sampled 104 days after intestinal transplant. Every receptor here comes from a human patient who received an intestinal transplant, so some T cells may come from the graft donor. CDR3s include the opening cysteine and the closing phenylalanine or tryptophan. The order of the fields is D gene, clone size, CDR3 length, J gene, V gene, CDR3 DNA, CDR3 protein. A D gene is named only where the DNA matches it firmly. Not all rows give a size; the values are once, few, many and, for expanded clones, a class.

D: TRBD1; size: NA; length: 16; J: TRBJ2-1; V: TRBV5-4; DNA: TGTGCCAGCAGCTTGCGGGGACAGGGACCTAACAATGAGCAGTTCTTC; CDR3: CASSLRGQGPNNEQFF
D: TRBD1; size: NA; length: 15; J: TRBJ1-1; V: TRBV19; DNA: TGTGCCAGTAGTATAGAACTGGACAGGGGCAGAGGAGCTTTCTTT; CDR3: CASSIELDRGRGAFF
D: TRBD2; size: NA; length: 15; J: TRBJ2-1; V: TRBV29-1; DNA: TGCAGCGCCGAGATAGCGGGTAGCTCCTACAATGAGCAGTTCTTC; CDR3: CSAEIAGSSYNEQFF
D: NA; size: NA; length: 14; J: TRBJ2-3; V: TRBV7-9; DNA: TGTGCCAGCAGCCTGGGCCTGACCACAGATACGCAGTATTTT; CDR3: CASSLGLTTDTQYF
D: NA; size: NA; length: 13; J: TRBJ1-5; V: TRBV6-1; DNA: TGTGCCAGCAGCCCCAGGATTTATCAGCCCCAGCATTTT; CDR3: CASSPRIYQPQHF
D: NA; size: NA; length: 15; J: TRBJ1-1; V: TRBV7-9; DNA: TGTGCCAGCAGCTTAGTGCAGTCGGGCGGGTGCGAAGCTTTCTTT; CDR3: CASSLVQSGGCEAFF
D: NA; size: NA; length: 15; J: TRBJ2-7; V: TRBV7-2; DNA: TGTGCCAGCAGCCGTCGAACGGGGAGCTCCTACGAGCAGTACTTC; CDR3: CASSRRTGSSYEQYF
D: TRBD2; size: few; length: 15; J: TRBJ2-7; V: TRBV28; DNA: TGTGCCAGCAGTTTGCGGACTAGCGGGGGCTACGAGCAGTACTTC; CDR3: CASSLRTSGGYEQYF
D: NA; size: few; length: 13; J: TRBJ1-5; V: TRBV7-8; DNA: TGTGCCAGCAGCTTAGACAGCAATCAGCCCCAGCATTTT; CDR3: CASSLDSNQPQHF
D: NA; size: NA; length: 13; J: TRBJ2-5; V: TRBV28; DNA: TGTGCCAGCAGCCCCGGGGGTCAAGAGACCCAGTACTTC; CDR3: CASSPGGQETQYF
D: NA; size: NA; length: 11; J: TRBJ1-5; V: TRBV28; DNA: TGTGCCAGCAGTTTAGCCCAGCCCCAGCATTTT; CDR3: CASSLAQPQHF
D: TRBD2; size: few; length: 20; J: TRBJ2-1; V: TRBV30; DNA: TGTGCCTGGAGTGTACGAATGGAGCTAGCGGGACAAAGCTCCTACAATGAGCAGTTCTTC; CDR3: CAWSVRMELAGQSSYNEQFF
D: NA; size: NA; length: 14; J: TRBJ2-5; V: TRBV5-4; DNA: TGTGCCAGCAGATTGGAAGCCTATACAGAGACCCAGTACTTC; CDR3: CASRLEAYTETQYF
D: TRBD2; size: NA; length: 15; J: TRBJ2-7; V: TRBV27; DNA: TGTGCCAGCAGTTTAGTCGGGAGGAGGACCTACGAGCAGTACTTC; CDR3: CASSLVGRRTYEQYF
D: NA; size: once; length: 15; J: TRBJ2-5; V: TRBV5-5; DNA: TGTGCCAGCAGCTTGGGTTCCCCCCGGGGCGAGACCCAGTACTTC; CDR3: CASSLGSPRGETQYF
D: NA; size: NA; length: 13; J: TRBJ1-2; V: TRBV6-5; DNA: TGTGCCAGCAGTTACTCGGCGCTCGGAGGCTACACCTTC; CDR3: CASSYSALGGYTF
D: NA; size: NA; length: 16; J: TRBJ1-5; V: TRBV9; DNA: TGTGCCAGCAGCGTAGCGAGAAGGGGGGCGCGTCAGCCCCAGCATTTT; CDR3: CASSVARRGARQPQHF
D: NA; size: NA; length: 17; J: TRBJ2-2; V: TRBV5-4; DNA: TGTGCCAGCAGGAAAACATCCGGGCTAGCTGACACCGGGGAGCTGTTTTTT; CDR3: CASRKTSGLADTGELFF
D: NA; size: NA; length: 15; J: TRBJ2-1; V: TRBV4-2; DNA: TGTGCCAGCAGCCAGGACCATAACCCCCACAATGAGCAGTTCTTC; CDR3: CASSQDHNPHNEQFF
D: NA; size: once; length: 11; J: TRBJ1-2; V: TRBV18; DNA: TGTGCCAGCTCACCTACCACCCGGGGCTTTTTC; CDR3: CASSPTTRGFF